Listed below are T cell receptor beta chains from one sample, sequenced in a study of blood T cell repertoires in COVID-19. Using immunoSEQ multiplex PCR, the repertoire was profiled, and TCRdb retains in-frame clones only, with some absent. The sample yields about 21,000 clones, around 81% seen once. Sequenced material: peripheral blood. All receptors come from a man aged 60-69 years with active COVID-19. The CDR3 runs from the conserved cysteine through the conserved F or W.

v_gene	len	j_gene	CDR3aa
TRBV19	14	TRBJ1-2	CASTKTGTNYGYTF
TRBV5-1	12	TRBJ2-7	CASSLGREEQYF
TRBV19	14	TRBJ2-7	CASTLTGFPYEQYF
TRBV7-9	17	TRBJ1-6	CASSPTARGEDNSPLHF
TRBV19	13	TRBJ2-7	CASSLAGWSEQYF
TRBV29-1	15	TRBJ2-1	CSVRPQGLLLNEQFF
TRBV5-1	15	TRBJ2-5	CASSTPGQGFETQYF
TRBV7-9	13	TRBJ1-2	CASRKRAGLGYTF
TRBV5-8	16	TRBJ2-2	CASSLGGLANTGELFF
TRBV6-5	13	TRBJ1-1	CASMDRVGSEAFF
TRBV19	14	TRBJ2-3	CASRTRRLGDTQYF
TRBV5-4	14	TRBJ2-7	CASSLGQGAYEQYF
TRBV9	15	TRBJ2-2	CASSVDGGNTGELFF
TRBV4-1	17	TRBJ2-3	CASSQGNSGIVTDTQYF
TRBV19	9	TRBJ2-5	CAASRTQYF
TRBV4-2	19	TRBJ2-4	CASSQANTGTAIAKNIQYF
TRBV6-6	15	TRBJ1-5	CASSLRDRDNQPQHF
TRBV28	16	TRBJ2-1	CASSGGGTLGYNEQFF
TRBV7-3	17	TRBJ2-1	CASSLTVLAGPYNEQFF
TRBV14	15	TRBJ1-6	CASSQKGTGTSPLHF
TRBV6-2/TRBV6-3	17	TRBJ1-4	CASSYWVQGATNEKLFF
TRBV20-1	15	TRBJ2-1	CSASAPSGMGYEQFF
TRBV18	15	TRBJ2-2	CASSPQGAHTGELFF
TRBV19	15	TRBJ2-3	CASRSEDVLSDTQYF
TRBV19	14	TRBJ2-1	CASRLGVSHNEQFF
TRBV24-1	15	TRBJ1-4	CATSGGRDSNEKLFF
TRBV30	12	TRBJ2-7	CAWSVRSVGVHF
TRBV5-1	16	TRBJ1-3	CASSLVGQGAGGAIYF
TRBV27	15	TRBJ1-6	CASSSGSSYNSPLHF
TRBV4-2	16	TRBJ1-6	CASSLHSGQGNSPLHF
TRBV27	14	TRBJ2-5	CASSFRDRVETQYF
TRBV9	14	TRBJ2-7	CASSPGTSGSEQYF
TRBV30	13	TRBJ1-2	CAWSIGTGGGYTF
TRBV4-2	16	TRBJ2-7	CASSQEGTGGIYEQYF
TRBV7-9	17	TRBJ2-2	CASSLGGLALNTGELFF
TRBV19	15	TRBJ1-1	CASSNPTGGETEAFF
TRBV7-2	15	TRBJ2-3	CASSSGQDALGTQYF
TRBV19	14	TRBJ2-7	CASSPPGQGSEQYF
TRBV9	13	TRBJ2-7	CASSVATAGEQYF
TRBV3-1/TRBV3-2	13	TRBJ1-6	CASSQITGSPLHF
TRBV7-8	16	TRBJ2-3	CASSLRVAGTTDTQYF
TRBV6-5	14	TRBJ2-1	CASSYSQGASEQFF
TRBV2	14	TRBJ1-5	CASRRQAYNQPQHF
TRBV19	14	TRBJ1-2	CASRETGGAGGYTF
TRBV9	15	TRBJ2-5	CASSLGGGGQETQYF
TRBV3-1/TRBV3-2	13	TRBJ1-1	CASSQGGTRGAFF
TRBV12-3/TRBV12-4	13	TRBJ2-7	CASTVAPAYEQYF
TRBV7-9	15	TRBJ2-2	CASSLRDRAAGELFF
TRBV2	14	TRBJ2-2	CASSGRGFAGELFF
TRBV9	15	TRBJ2-5	CASSVGAGNQETQYF
TRBV7-8	16	TRBJ2-1	CASSSSTGVGYNEQFF
TRBV5-4	14	TRBJ2-1	CASSREGLGNEQFF
TRBV18	14	TRBJ2-1	CASSPGLGGWEQFF
TRBV3-1/TRBV3-2	16	TRBJ2-6	CASSQTGKSGANVLTF
TRBV4-1	17	TRBJ2-3	CASSQDGAGGPTDTQYF
TRBV5-1	11	TRBJ2-1	CASSSGGEQFF
TRBV7-8	16	TRBJ1-5	CASSLADRGINQPQHF
TRBV5-5	15	TRBJ2-5	CASSAEGPPGETQYF
TRBV18	17	TRBJ2-3	CASSPPTGGRRTDTQYF